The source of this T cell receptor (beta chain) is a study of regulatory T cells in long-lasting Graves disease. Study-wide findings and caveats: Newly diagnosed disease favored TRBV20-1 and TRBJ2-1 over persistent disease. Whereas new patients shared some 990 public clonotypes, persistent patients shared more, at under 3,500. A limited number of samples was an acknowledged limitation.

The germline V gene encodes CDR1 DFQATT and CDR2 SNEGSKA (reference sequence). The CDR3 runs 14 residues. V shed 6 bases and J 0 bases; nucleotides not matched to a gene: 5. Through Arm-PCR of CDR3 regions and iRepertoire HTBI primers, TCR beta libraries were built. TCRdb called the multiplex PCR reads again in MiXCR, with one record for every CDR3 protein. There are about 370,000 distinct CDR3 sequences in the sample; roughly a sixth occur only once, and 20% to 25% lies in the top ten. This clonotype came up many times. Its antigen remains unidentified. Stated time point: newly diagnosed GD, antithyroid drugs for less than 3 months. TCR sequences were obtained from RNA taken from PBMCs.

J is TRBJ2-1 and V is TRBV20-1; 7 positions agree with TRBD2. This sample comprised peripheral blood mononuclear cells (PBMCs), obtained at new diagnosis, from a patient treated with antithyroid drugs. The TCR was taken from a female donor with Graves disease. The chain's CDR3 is CSAHRDYSYNEQFF. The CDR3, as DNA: TGCAGTGCACACCGGGACTACTCCTACAATGAGCAGTTCTTC.